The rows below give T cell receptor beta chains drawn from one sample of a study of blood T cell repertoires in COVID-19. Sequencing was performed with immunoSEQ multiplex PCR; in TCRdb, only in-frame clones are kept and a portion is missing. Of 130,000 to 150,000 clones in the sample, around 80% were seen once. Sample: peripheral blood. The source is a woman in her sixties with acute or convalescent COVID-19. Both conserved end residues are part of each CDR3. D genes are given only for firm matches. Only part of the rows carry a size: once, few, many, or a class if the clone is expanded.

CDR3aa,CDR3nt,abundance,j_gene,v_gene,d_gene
CAPQRGTCRSNEKLFF,TGTGCCCCACAGAGGGGGACCTGTAGGTCTAATGAAAAACTGTTTTTT,.,TRBJ1-4,TRBV21-1,.
CASSGQSSSYNSPLHF,TGCGCCAGCAGCGGACAGTCGAGCTCCTATAATTCACCCCTCCACTTT,.,TRBJ1-6,TRBV5-1,.
CASSDYTGELFF,TGTGCCAGCAGCGACTACACCGGGGAGCTGTTTTTT,.,TRBJ2-2,TRBV7-6,.
CASSEREATSTDTQYF,TGTGCCAGCAGTGAGCGGGAGGCCACGAGCACAGATACGCAGTATTTT,.,TRBJ2-3,TRBV6-4,TRBD2
CASSDLSGSYEQYF,TGTGCCAGCAGTGACCTTAGCGGGAGTTACGAGCAGTACTTC,.,TRBJ2-7,TRBV2,TRBD2
CASSPAQGPYEQYF,TGTGCCAGCTCACCTGCCCAGGGTCCCTACGAGCAGTACTTC,.,TRBJ2-7,TRBV18,.
CASSAVGVVGEQFF,TGTGCCAGCAGTGCCGTGGGAGTAGTCGGTGAGCAGTTCTTC,.,TRBJ2-1,TRBV6-4,.
CASSPPNDRFINQPQHF,TGTGCCAGCAGTCCTCCCAACGACAGGTTTATAAATCAGCCCCAGCATTTT,.,TRBJ1-5,TRBV28,.
CSARGTPDTGELFF,TGCAGCGCCCGGGGGACTCCCGACACCGGGGAGCTGTTTTTT,medium-sized,TRBJ2-2,TRBV29-1,.
CASSVSSSLIYEQYF,TGTGCCAGCAGCGTATCCTCCAGTTTGATATACGAGCAGTACTTC,once,TRBJ2-7,TRBV9,.
CASSVAGSGETQYF,TGTGCCAGCAGCGTAGCGGGGAGTGGAGAGACCCAGTACTTC,.,TRBJ2-5,TRBV9,.
CASRDPGRGTEAFF,TGTGCCAGCAGGGACCCAGGGAGGGGCACTGAAGCTTTCTTT,.,TRBJ1-1,TRBV6-5,.
CASSHLREGNNEQFF,TGTGCCAGCAGCCATCTCAGAGAGGGAAACAATGAGCAGTTCTTC,few,TRBJ2-1,TRBV3-1/TRBV3-2,.
CASSPGGPHYEQYF,TGTGCCAGCAGCCCGGGAGGGCCTCACTACGAGCAGTACTTC,many,TRBJ2-7,TRBV7-9,TRBD2
CASSSTLAGSNTGELFF,TGCGCCAGCAGCTCAACTTTAGCGGGATCGAACACCGGGGAGCTGTTTTTT,.,TRBJ2-2,TRBV5-1,TRBD2
CASSLGGEYEQYF,TGCGCCAGCAGCTTGGGCGGGGAATACGAGCAGTACTTC,.,TRBJ2-7,TRBV5-1,.
CASSARVTTDTQYF,TGCGCCAGCAGCGCCAGGGTAACCACAGATACGCAGTATTTT,few,TRBJ2-3,TRBV5-1,.
CASSFTPSGANVLTF,TGTGCCAGCAGCTTCACTCCCTCTGGGGCCAACGTCCTGACTTTC,.,TRBJ2-6,TRBV5-4,.
CASRGQGASRYGYTF,TGTGCCAGCAGGGGACAGGGGGCATCTCGGTATGGCTACACCTTC,.,TRBJ1-2,TRBV25-1,TRBD1
CASSSRASNYGYTF,TGTGCCAGCAGTTCCAGGGCTTCAAACTATGGCTACACCTTC,few,TRBJ1-2,TRBV6-2/TRBV6-3,.
CASIEAGGETQYF,TGTGCCAGCATTGAGGCGGGAGGAGAGACCCAGTACTTC,.,TRBJ2-5,TRBV6-6,TRBD2
CASSVDPVITEAFF,TGTGCCAGCAGCGTAGACCCAGTTATCACTGAAGCTTTCTTT,.,TRBJ1-1,TRBV9,.
CASSLYPSAGSNQPQHF,TGTGCCAGCAGCTTATATCCCTCCGCGGGTAGCAATCAGCCCCAGCATTTT,few,TRBJ1-5,TRBV7-2,.
CASSLGAGNETQYF,TGTGCCAGCAGCCTTGGGGCGGGGAATGAGACCCAGTACTTC,.,TRBJ2-5,TRBV7-3,.
CASSRLAGGPVDTQYF,TGTGCCAGCAGCCGCCTAGCGGGAGGGCCGGTAGATACGCAGTATTTT,few,TRBJ2-3,TRBV5-4,TRBD2